The clone carrying this T cell receptor (beta chain) was seen once. Profiling relied on immunoSEQ multiplex PCR, and the TCRdb table lists in-frame clones only, not all of them. The table shows about 140,000 clones, with roughly four fifths occurring only once. These data come from a study of blood T cell repertoires in COVID-19. On the study more broadly: Both acute and convalescent COVID-19 samples were obtained from the United States, Italy and Spain.

The receptor was derived from a woman aged 45 to 65 with active or convalescent COVID-19. Sequenced material: peripheral blood.

CDR3 sequence: CASSRTADRDYEQYF. CDR3 sequence (DNA): TGCGCCAGCAGCCGGACGGCGGACAGGGACTACGAGCAGTACTTC. This sequence joins TRBV4-1 and TRBJ2-7; 8 positions agree with TRBD1. The CDR3 is 15 residues long. Looked up from germline, CDR1 is MGHRA and CDR2 is YSYEKL. The trim removed 4 bases at V and 3 bases at J, leaving 8 bases unmatched.